The source of this T cell receptor beta chain is a study of identical twins (dated by TCRdb to the mid-2010s). Concerning the study at large: TCR alpha and beta repertoires from monozygotic twins, unrelated adults of various ages and cord blood were deep-sequenced to test whether fetal clonotypes persist. To rule out contamination, replicate twin experiments were performed at different times with different library preparation protocols. The study at large found these results: Out-of-frame TCR alpha sequences shared between twins showed an excess of low generation-probability sequences compared with coincidental sharing between unrelated individuals. Zero-insertion analyses could be partly confounded by invariant T cells such as MAIT and iNKT, although diverse VJ usage argued against such confounding for most clonotypes. Out-of-frame TCR alpha sharing in monozygotic twins was systematically underestimated by recombination models, whereas sharing between unrelated individuals was in agreement with the recombination models. Fewer insertions were carried by abundant cord blood beta clonotypes, a similar but weaker trend appeared in young adult naive repertoires, and no such trend appeared in memory repertoires. Excess twin sharing in beta out-of-frame sequences was weaker because fewer shared sequences lowered the signal-to-noise ratio. Because the same donors could not be followed over many years, the conclusions relied on cross-sectional statistical analysis.

Only healthy Caucasian donors were included. Three pairs of female monozygotic twins, all aged roughly 18 to 29 years, made up the twin cohort. Using Miltenyi CD45RO+ enrichment and human naive T-cell isolation kits, memory (CD45RO+) and naive T cells were isolated from PBMC. Worth noting for this clonotype: Its binding antigen is unknown. Base-call qualities are not available, and no considerably larger clone is one nucleotide away.

Libraries came from 5' RACE. TCRdb lists the instrument as Illumina HiSeq 2000. A universal primer binding site was introduced by template switching, and a unique molecular identifier was present in the final cDNA, enabling accurate counting of TCR cDNA molecules. Specific primers in the conserved constant-segment region were used to synthesize first-strand cDNA for the TCR alpha and beta chains. To control for contamination, each cDNA library was double barcoded with a SMART-Mk sample barcode plus Illumina barcodes. TruSeq adapter sequences along with Illumina sample barcodes were introduced in two successive PCR steps. TCR alpha and beta cDNA libraries were sequenced on the Illumina HiSeq platform with custom primers. For the original study's pipeline: Raw reads were processed with MiGEC to extract unique molecular identifiers, and MiXCR was used to determine CDR3 positions. Recombination models were inferred per individual with the repgenHMM and IGoR tools using an EM algorithm. The analysis of shared clonotypes was done with the tcR package in R, with sharing normalized by the product of cloneset sizes. Out-of-frame nonproductive sequences were analyzed to study raw recombination free of thymic and clonal selection effects. TCRdb applied fastp at Q25 and MiXCR to the public reads, then kept only in-frame beta chains. Every entry covers one CDR3 protein and lists the most common genes and DNA from its rows. In this record, the V and J calls reflect TCRdb's handling and not the investigators' own analysis. The sample table records fewer than 250,000 distinct CDR3 sequences; about 7% of these occur just once. Jointly, the top ten make up about 3.6% of the sample.

The same data also contributed to another study, on yellow fever vaccine responses in identical twins. Per the second study: The authors reported that the T cell response to vaccination in identical twins appeared partly convergent and partly personalized. The study precisely tracked vaccine-responding T cell clones in identical twins.

The sample comprised memory (CD45RO+) T cells sorted from blood. Per the publication, the cell subset or site label means: CD45RO+ enriched T cells. The TCR sequence derives from a woman younger than 30 in good health.

At the DNA level, the sequence is TGTGCCAGCAGAGAAAAGGGACAGGCCCCTCTGGCCAACGTCCTGACTTTC. It specifies CASREKGQAPLANVLTF. The chain is made from TRBV7-3 and TRBJ2-6; TRBD1 agrees with 8 junctional bases. The germline V gene specifies SGHTA as CDR1 and FQGTGA as CDR2. Trimming takes 6 bases off V and 6 bases off J; junction bases not matched to a gene: 13. From the cysteine up to the phenylalanine, the CDR3 has a length of 17 residues. Here the CDR3 DNA is all that survives: 51 bases in frame from base 1.